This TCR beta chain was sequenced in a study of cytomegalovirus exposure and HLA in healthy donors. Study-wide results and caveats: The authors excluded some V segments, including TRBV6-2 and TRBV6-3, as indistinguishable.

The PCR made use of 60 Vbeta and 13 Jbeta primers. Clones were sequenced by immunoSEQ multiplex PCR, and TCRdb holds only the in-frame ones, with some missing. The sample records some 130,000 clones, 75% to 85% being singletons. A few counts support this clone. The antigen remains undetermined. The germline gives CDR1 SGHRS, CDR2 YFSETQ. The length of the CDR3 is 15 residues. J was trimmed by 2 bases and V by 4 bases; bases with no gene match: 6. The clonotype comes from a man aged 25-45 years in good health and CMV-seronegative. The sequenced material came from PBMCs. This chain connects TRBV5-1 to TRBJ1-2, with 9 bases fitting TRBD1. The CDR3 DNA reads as TGCGCCAGCAGCCCCGCCGGGACAGGGAACTATGGCTACACCTTC. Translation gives CASSPAGTGNYGYTF. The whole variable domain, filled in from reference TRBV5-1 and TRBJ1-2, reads KAGVTQTPRYLIKTRGQQVTLSCSPISGHRSVSWYQQTPGQGLQFLFEYFSETQRNKGNFPGRFSGRQFSNSRSEMNVSTLELGDSALYLCASSPAGTGNYGYTFGSGTRLTVV.